Below are 3 T cell receptor beta chains sequenced from a single sample in a study of cytomegalovirus exposure and HLA in healthy donors. Sequencing was performed with immunoSEQ multiplex PCR; in TCRdb, only in-frame clones are kept and a portion is missing. The profile covers 200,000 or so clones, with more than 75% appearing a single time and 6% to 9% taken by the ten largest. The source material was PBMCs. The receptors were gathered from a man between 18 and 29 years old in good health and CMV-seropositive.

This chain uses TRBV7-2 with TRBJ2-4, with a possible D match to TRBD1 (6 bases). Trimming left V 5 bases short and J 7 bases short, with 12 bases between. This CDR3 spans 13 amino acids. Germline CDR1 and CDR2: SGHTA and FQGNSA. The chain's CDR3 is CASSRDTENIQYF. The CDR3, as DNA: TGTGCCAGCAGCCGGGACACCGAGAACATTCAGTACTTC.

This chain joins TRBV6-1 and TRBJ2-3, with TRBD1 matching 10 bases. The CDR3 totals 13 residues. Germline assignment: CDR1 MNHNS and CDR2 SASEGT. Germline trimming cut 8 bases from V and 4 bases from J; bases unmatched to any gene: 3. The CDR3 DNA reads as TGTGCCAGCGGGGACAGGGGTCCAGATACGCAGTATTTT. This encodes CASGDRGPDTQYF.

V and J are TRBV18 and TRBJ2-1, with 8 nucleotides matching TRBD1. Germline V gene data show CDR1 as KGHSH and CDR2 as LQKENI. J lost 5 bases, V lost 0 bases, and 15 bases had no gene match. This CDR3 has 19 residues. CDR3 amino acids: CASSPPRTGLYRGNNEQFF. The DNA of the CDR3 is TGTGCCAGCTCACCACCCAGGACAGGGCTCTATCGCGGGAACAATGAGCAGTTCTTC.